This T cell receptor beta chain is drawn from a study of T cells of healthy individuals. The V gene lost 0 bases and the J gene lost 2 bases, with 6 bases spanning the gap. CDR1 SGHDN and CDR2 FVKESK come from the germline V gene. This CDR3 region has 14 residues. This clonotype was seen a handful of times. TCRdb recomputed calls from the 5' RACE reads with MiXCR, one row per CDR3 protein. The data show around 98,000 distinct CDR3 sequences, with approximately 18% seen just once and around 6.5% held by the top ten. The chain recombines TRBV14 with TRBJ2-3, with D unclear. The TCR sequence derives from a human donor in good health. CDR3 sequence: CASSQDRNTDTQYF. CDR3 nucleotides: TGTGCCAGCAGCCAAGACCGGAACACAGATACGCAGTATTTT.